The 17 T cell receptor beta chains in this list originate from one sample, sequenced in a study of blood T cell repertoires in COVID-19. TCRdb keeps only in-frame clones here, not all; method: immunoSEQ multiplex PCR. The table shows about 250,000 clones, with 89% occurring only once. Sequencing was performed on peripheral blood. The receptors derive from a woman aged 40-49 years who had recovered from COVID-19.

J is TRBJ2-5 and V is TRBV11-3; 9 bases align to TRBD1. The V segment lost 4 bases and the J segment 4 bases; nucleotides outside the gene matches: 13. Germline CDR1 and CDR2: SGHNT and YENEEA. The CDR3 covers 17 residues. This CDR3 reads CASSSGQGVWNGETQYF. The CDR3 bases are TGTGCCAGCAGCTCGGGACAGGGTGTTTGGAATGGAGAGACCCAGTACTTC.

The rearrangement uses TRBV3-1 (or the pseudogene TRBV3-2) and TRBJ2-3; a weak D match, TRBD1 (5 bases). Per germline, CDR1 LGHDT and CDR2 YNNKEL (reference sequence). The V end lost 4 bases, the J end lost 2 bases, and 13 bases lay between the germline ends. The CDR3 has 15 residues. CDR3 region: CASSLRGGPTDTQYF. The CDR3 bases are TGTGCCAGCAGCCTTAGGGGCGGCCCCACAGATACGCAGTATTTT.

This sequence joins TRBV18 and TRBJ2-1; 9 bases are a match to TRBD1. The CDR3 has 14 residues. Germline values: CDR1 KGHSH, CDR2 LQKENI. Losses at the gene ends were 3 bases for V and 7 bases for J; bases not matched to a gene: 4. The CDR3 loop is CASSPRQGVNEQFF. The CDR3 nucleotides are TGTGCCAGCTCACCGAGACAGGGGGTAAATGAGCAGTTCTTC. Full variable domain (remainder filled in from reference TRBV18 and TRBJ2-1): NAGVMQNPRHLVRRRGQEARLRCSPMKGHSHVYWYRQLPEEGLKFMVYLQKENIIDESGMPKERFSAEFPKEGPSILRIQQVVRGDSAAYFCASSPRQGVNEQFFGPGTRLTVL.

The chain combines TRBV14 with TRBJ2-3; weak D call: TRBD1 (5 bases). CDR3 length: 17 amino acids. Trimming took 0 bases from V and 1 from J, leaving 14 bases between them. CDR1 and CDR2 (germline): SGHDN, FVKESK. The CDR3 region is CASSQDIFRARTDTQYF. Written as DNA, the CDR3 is TGTGCCAGCAGCCAAGATATATTCAGGGCCCGCACAGATACGCAGTATTTT.

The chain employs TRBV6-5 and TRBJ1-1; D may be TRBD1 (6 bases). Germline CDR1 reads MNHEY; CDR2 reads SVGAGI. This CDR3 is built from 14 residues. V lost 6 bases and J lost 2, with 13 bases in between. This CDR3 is CASRGAGPNTEAFF. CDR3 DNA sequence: TGTGCCAGCAGGGGGGCGGGCCCTAACACTGAAGCTTTCTTT.

The CDR3 bases are TGTGCCAGCAGCCGGACTATGAATGAGCAGTTCTTC. This translates into CASSRTMNEQFF. The rearrangement joins TRBV11-3 to TRBJ2-1, with D possibly being TRBD2 (6 bases). Trimming took off 5 bases at V and 7 bases at J, with 9 bases between the two ends. Germline loops: CDR1 SGHNT, CDR2 YENEEA. The CDR3 covers 12 residues.

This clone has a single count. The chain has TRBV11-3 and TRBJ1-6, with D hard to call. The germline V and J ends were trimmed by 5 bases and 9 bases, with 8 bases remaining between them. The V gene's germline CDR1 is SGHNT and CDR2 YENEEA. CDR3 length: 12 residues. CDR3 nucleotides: TGTGCCAGCAGCATTGGTAGTTCACCCCTCCACTTT. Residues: CASSIGSSPLHF.

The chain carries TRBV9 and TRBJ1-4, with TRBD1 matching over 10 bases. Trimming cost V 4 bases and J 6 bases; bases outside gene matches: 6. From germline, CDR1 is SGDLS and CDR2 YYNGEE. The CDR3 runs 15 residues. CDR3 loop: CASSPRDRGYEKLFF. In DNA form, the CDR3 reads TGTGCCAGCAGCCCCCGGGACAGGGGTTATGAAAAACTGTTTTTT.

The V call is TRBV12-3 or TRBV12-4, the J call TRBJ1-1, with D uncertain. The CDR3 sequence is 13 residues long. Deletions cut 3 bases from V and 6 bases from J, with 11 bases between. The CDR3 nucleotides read TGTGCCAGCAGTTTGGGCTCAATCGCTGAAGCTTTCTTT. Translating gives CASSLGSIAEAFF.

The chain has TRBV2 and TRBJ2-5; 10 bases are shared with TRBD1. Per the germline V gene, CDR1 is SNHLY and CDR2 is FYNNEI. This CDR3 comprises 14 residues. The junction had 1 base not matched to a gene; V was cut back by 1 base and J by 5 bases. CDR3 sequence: CASSEGTGGETQYF. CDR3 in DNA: TGTGCCAGCAGTGAAGGGACAGGGGGGGAGACCCAGTACTTC.

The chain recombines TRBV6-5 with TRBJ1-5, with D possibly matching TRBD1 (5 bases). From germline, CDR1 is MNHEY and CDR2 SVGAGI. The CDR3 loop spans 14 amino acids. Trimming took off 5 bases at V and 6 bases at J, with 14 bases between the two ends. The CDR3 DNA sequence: TGTGCCAGCAGTCCTTCTAGGGGCGGTCAGCCCCAGCATTTT. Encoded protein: CASSPSRGGQPQHF.

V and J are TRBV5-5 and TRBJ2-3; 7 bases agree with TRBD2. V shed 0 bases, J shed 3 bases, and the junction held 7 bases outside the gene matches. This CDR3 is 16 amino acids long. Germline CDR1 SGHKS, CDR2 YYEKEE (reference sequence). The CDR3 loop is CASSLAPGAGTDTQYF. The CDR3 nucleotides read TGTGCCAGCAGCTTGGCTCCGGGAGCGGGGACAGATACGCAGTATTTT.

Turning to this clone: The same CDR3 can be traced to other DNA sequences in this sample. The CDR3 nucleotides read TGTGCCAGCTCACCCACCGGGGGCCAAGAGACCCAGTACTTC. Protein sequence: CASSPTGGQETQYF. The V call is TRBV18, the J call TRBJ2-5; TRBD2 is a possible D gene (6 bases). The CDR3 length is 14 residues. V dropped 3 bases and J dropped 1 base, with 9 bases sitting between them. Germline V gives CDR1 KGHSH, CDR2 LQKENI.

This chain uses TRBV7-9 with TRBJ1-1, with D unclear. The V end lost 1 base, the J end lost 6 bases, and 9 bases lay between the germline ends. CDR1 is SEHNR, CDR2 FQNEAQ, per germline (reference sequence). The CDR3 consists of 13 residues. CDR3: CASSLVVESEAFF. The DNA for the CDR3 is TGTGCCAGCAGCTTAGTCGTTGAGTCTGAAGCTTTCTTT.

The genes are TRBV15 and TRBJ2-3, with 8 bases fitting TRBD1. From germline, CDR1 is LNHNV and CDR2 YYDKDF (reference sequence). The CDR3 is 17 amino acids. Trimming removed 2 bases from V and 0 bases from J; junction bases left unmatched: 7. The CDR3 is CATSRTLQGASTDTQYF. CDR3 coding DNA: TGTGCCACCAGCAGAACCCTCCAGGGGGCGAGCACAGATACGCAGTATTTT. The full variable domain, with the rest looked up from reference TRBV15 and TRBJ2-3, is DAMVIQNPRYQVTQFGKPVTLSCSQTLNHNVMYWYQQKSSQAPKLLFHYYDKDFNNEADTPDNFQSRRPNTSFCFLDIRSPGLGDTAMYLCATSRTLQGASTDTQYFGPGTRLTVL.

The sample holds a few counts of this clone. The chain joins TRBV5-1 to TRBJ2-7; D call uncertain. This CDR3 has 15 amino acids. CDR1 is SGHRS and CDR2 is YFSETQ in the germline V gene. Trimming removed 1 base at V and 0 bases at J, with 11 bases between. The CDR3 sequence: CASSLSGLLSYEQYF. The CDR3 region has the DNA TGCGCCAGCAGCTTGTCAGGCCTTCTCTCCTACGAGCAGTACTTC.

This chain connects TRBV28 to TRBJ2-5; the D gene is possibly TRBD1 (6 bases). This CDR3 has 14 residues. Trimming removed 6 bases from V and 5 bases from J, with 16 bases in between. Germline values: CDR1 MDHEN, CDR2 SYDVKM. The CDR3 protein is CASSPQGFGETQYF. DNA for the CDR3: TGTGCCAGCAGCCCACAGGGATTTGGTGAGACCCAGTACTTC. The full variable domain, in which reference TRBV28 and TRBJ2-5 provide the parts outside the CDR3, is DVKVTQSSRYLVKRTGEKVFLECVQDMDHENMFWYRQDPGLGLRLIYFSYDVKMKEKGDIPEGYSVSREKKERFSLILESASTNQTSMYLCASSPQGFGETQYFGPGTRLLVL.